A selection of T cell receptor beta chains follows, all from one sample in a study of T-cell reconstitution after alpha-beta-depleted transplantation in children. MiXCR, run by TCRdb on the PCR reads, gives a single entry per CDR3 protein. Of around 530,000 distinct CDR3 sequences listed, about 30% are singletons. The sequences come from PBMCs from the stem cell graft donor, collected from the stem cell graft. The source is a human donor who donated a stem cell graft to a child with aplastic anemia. The CDR3 runs from the conserved cysteine through the conserved F or W. The D gene is left open where the match is weak. The size field is filled for only some rows; it gives once, few, many or a size class.

V gene: TRBV29-1
D gene: TRBD1
J gene: TRBJ2-5
clone size: .
CDR3 DNA: TGCAGCGTCGGACAGGGTGCGGAGACCCAGTACTTC
CDR3 protein: CSVGQGAETQYF

V gene: TRBV12-3/TRBV12-4
D gene: .
J gene: TRBJ1-2
clone size: few
CDR3 DNA: TGTGCCAGCAGTCCCTCTTGGACAACCAACTATGGCTACACCTTC
CDR3 protein: CASSPSWTTNYGYTF

V gene: TRBV28
D gene: TRBD1
J gene: TRBJ2-1
clone size: .
CDR3 DNA: TGTGCCAGCAGGGACAGGTACAATGAGCAGTTCTTC
CDR3 protein: CASRDRYNEQFF

V gene: TRBV11-2
D gene: .
J gene: TRBJ2-7
clone size: .
CDR3 DNA: TGTGCCAGCAGCTTCACAGGTTCGACCTACGAGCAGTACTTC
CDR3 protein: CASSFTGSTYEQYF

V gene: TRBV25-1
D gene: .
J gene: TRBJ2-7
clone size: .
CDR3 DNA: TGTGCCAGCAGTGACTACCGGGACGAGCAGTACTTC
CDR3 protein: CASSDYRDEQYF

V gene: TRBV14
D gene: .
J gene: TRBJ2-1
clone size: .
CDR3 DNA: TGTGCCAGCAGCCAAGCCCACCTAGGGCGGAGTATCTCCTACAATGAGCAGTTCTTC
CDR3 protein: CASSQAHLGRSISYNEQFF

V gene: TRBV3-1
D gene: .
J gene: TRBJ1-1
clone size: .
CDR3 DNA: TGTGCCAGCAGCCAAGTCCTCATGAACACTGAAGCTTTCTTT
CDR3 protein: CASSQVLMNTEAFF

V gene: TRBV27
D gene: .
J gene: TRBJ1-6
clone size: few
CDR3 DNA: TGTGCCAGCAGGACGACCCGAAATTCACCCCTCCACTTT
CDR3 protein: CASRTTRNSPLHF

V gene: TRBV28
D gene: .
J gene: TRBJ2-7
clone size: .
CDR3 DNA: TGTGCCAGCAAGTGGGGCGAGACAGACTACGAGCAGTACTTC
CDR3 protein: CASKWGETDYEQYF

V gene: TRBV18
D gene: .
J gene: TRBJ1-2
clone size: .
CDR3 DNA: TGTGCCAGCTCAGACCCGGCTAACTATGGCTACACCTTC
CDR3 protein: CASSDPANYGYTF

V gene: TRBV12-3/TRBV12-4
D gene: .
J gene: TRBJ2-3
clone size: few
CDR3 DNA: TGTGCCAGCAGTTCCGTCCGTGGCACGCAGTATTTT
CDR3 protein: CASSSVRGTQYF

V gene: TRBV9
D gene: .
J gene: TRBJ2-1
clone size: .
CDR3 DNA: TGTGCCAGCAGCGTAGGCCAGGAGAGCTCCTACAATGAGCAGTTCTTC
CDR3 protein: CASSVGQESSYNEQFF

V gene: TRBV5-1
D gene: .
J gene: TRBJ2-6
clone size: once
CDR3 DNA: TGCGCCAGCAGCTTGGCGGAGGCAGGACGAACCAACGTCCTGACTTTC
CDR3 protein: CASSLAEAGRTNVLTF

V gene: TRBV10-1
D gene: TRBD2
J gene: TRBJ2-1
clone size: .
CDR3 DNA: TGCGCCAGCAGTCCCTCAGGAAGCTGGGGGGGGAATGAGCAGTTCTTC
CDR3 protein: CASSPSGSWGGNEQFF

V gene: TRBV12-3/TRBV12-4
D gene: .
J gene: TRBJ1-3
clone size: .
CDR3 DNA: TGTGCCAGCAGCCCCTATGGTTACTCTGGAAACACCATATATTTT
CDR3 protein: CASSPYGYSGNTIYF

V gene: TRBV20-1
D gene: TRBD2
J gene: TRBJ2-1
clone size: few
CDR3 DNA: TGCAGTGCTAGTATACGGGGGACTAGCCTGGGGAATGAGCAGTTCTTC
CDR3 protein: CSASIRGTSLGNEQFF

V gene: TRBV20-1
D gene: .
J gene: TRBJ1-5
clone size: .
CDR3 DNA: TGCAGTGCTAGAAGGCAGCTCAATCAGCCCCAGCATTTT
CDR3 protein: CSARRQLNQPQHF

V gene: TRBV15
D gene: .
J gene: TRBJ2-1
clone size: .
CDR3 DNA: TGTGCCACCAGAAGAACAGGGACCTACAATGAGCAGTTCTTC
CDR3 protein: CATRRTGTYNEQFF

V gene: TRBV20-1
D gene: TRBD2
J gene: TRBJ2-2
clone size: .
CDR3 DNA: TGCAGTGCTAAGGCGGGAGGAGCGGCCGGGGAGCTGTTTTTT
CDR3 protein: CSAKAGGAAGELFF

V gene: TRBV19
D gene: TRBD1
J gene: TRBJ1-1
clone size: .
CDR3 DNA: TGTGCCAGTAGTAAAATGACAGGGACCGCTGAAGTTTTCTTT
CDR3 protein: CASSKMTGTAEVFF

V gene: TRBV25-1
D gene: .
J gene: TRBJ2-3
clone size: .
CDR3 DNA: TGTGCCAGCAGTGGCGGGACAACGGGGGCAGATACGCAGTATTTT
CDR3 protein: CASSGGTTGADTQYF

V gene: TRBV5-1
D gene: .
J gene: TRBJ1-1
clone size: .
CDR3 DNA: TGCGCCAGCAGCTTGGGGGGGATTCCTGAAGCTTTCTTT
CDR3 protein: CASSLGGIPEAFF

V gene: TRBV4-1
D gene: TRBD2
J gene: TRBJ2-1
clone size: .
CDR3 DNA: TGCGCCAGCAGCCAAGATCGGCCTAGCGGGAACCCCTACAATGAGCAGTTCTTC
CDR3 protein: CASSQDRPSGNPYNEQFF

V gene: TRBV5-1
D gene: .
J gene: TRBJ1-4
clone size: few
CDR3 DNA: TGCGCCAGCAGCTTGGAGTCGGGACCCTATGAAAAACTGTTTTTT
CDR3 protein: CASSLESGPYEKLFF

V gene: TRBV7-9
D gene: TRBD1
J gene: TRBJ2-1
clone size: .
CDR3 DNA: TGTGCCAGCAGGCGACAGGGGGCGGATGAGCAGTTCTTC
CDR3 protein: CASRRQGADEQFF

V gene: TRBV5-6
D gene: TRBD2
J gene: TRBJ2-1
clone size: .
CDR3 DNA: TGTGCCAGCAGCTTGGTGCCTAGCGGGTATGAGCAGTTCTTC
CDR3 protein: CASSLVPSGYEQFF

V gene: TRBV9
D gene: .
J gene: TRBJ1-2
clone size: few
CDR3 DNA: TGTGCCAGCAGCGTAGGGGACGGGGGGTATGGCTACACCTTC
CDR3 protein: CASSVGDGGYGYTF

V gene: TRBV6-1
D gene: .
J gene: TRBJ1-5
clone size: .
CDR3 DNA: TGTGCCAGCAGCCGCTTCAGCGGGTCTCAGCCCCAGCATTTT
CDR3 protein: CASSRFSGSQPQHF

V gene: TRBV6-1
D gene: .
J gene: TRBJ1-6
clone size: few
CDR3 DNA: TGTGCCAGCAGCATGGTCTTAGGATCACCCCTCCACTTT
CDR3 protein: CASSMVLGSPLHF

V gene: TRBV7-3
D gene: TRBD2
J gene: TRBJ2-1
clone size: .
CDR3 DNA: TGTGCCAGCAGCTTTCAACGGGGGGTCAATGAGCAGTTCTTC
CDR3 protein: CASSFQRGVNEQFF

V gene: TRBV29-1
D gene: .
J gene: TRBJ2-4
clone size: .
CDR3 DNA: TGCAGCGGTGTATTACTAGCCAAAAACATTCAGTACTTC
CDR3 protein: CSGVLLAKNIQYF

V gene: TRBV7-8
D gene: .
J gene: TRBJ2-7
clone size: .
CDR3 DNA: TGTGCCAGCAGCTTACGGGACCTCTACGAGCAGTACTTC
CDR3 protein: CASSLRDLYEQYF

V gene: TRBV7-9
D gene: TRBD2
J gene: TRBJ2-3
clone size: .
CDR3 DNA: TGTGCCAGCAGCTTAGTCTCTAGCGGGAGTGGTGATACGCAGTATTTT
CDR3 protein: CASSLVSSGSGDTQYF